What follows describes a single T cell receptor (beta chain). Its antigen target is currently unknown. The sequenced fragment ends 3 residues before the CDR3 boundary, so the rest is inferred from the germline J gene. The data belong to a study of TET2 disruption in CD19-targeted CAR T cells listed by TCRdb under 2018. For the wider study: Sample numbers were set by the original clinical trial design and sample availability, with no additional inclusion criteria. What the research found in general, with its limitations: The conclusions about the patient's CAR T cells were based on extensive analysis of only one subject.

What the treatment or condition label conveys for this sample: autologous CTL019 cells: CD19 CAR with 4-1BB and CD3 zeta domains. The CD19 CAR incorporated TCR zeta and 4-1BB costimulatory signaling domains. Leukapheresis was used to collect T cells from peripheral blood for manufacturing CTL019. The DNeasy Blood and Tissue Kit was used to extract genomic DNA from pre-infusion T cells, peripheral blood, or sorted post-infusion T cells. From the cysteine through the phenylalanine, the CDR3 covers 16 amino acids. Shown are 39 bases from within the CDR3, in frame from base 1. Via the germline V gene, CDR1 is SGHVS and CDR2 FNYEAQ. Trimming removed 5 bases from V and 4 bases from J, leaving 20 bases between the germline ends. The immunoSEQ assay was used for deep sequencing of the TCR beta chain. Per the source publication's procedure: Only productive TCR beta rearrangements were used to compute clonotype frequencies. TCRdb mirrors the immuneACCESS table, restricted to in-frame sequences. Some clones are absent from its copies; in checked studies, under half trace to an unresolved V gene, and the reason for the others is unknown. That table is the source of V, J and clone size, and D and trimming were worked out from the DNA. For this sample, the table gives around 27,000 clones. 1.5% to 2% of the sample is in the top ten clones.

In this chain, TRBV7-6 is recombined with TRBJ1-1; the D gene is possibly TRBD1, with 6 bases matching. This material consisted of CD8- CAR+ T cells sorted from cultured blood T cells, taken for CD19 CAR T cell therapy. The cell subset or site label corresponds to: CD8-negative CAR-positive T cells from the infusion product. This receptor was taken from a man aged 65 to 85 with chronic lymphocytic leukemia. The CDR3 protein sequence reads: CASSPRLTGSPTEAFF. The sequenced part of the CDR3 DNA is TGTGCCAGCAGCCCCAGATTAACAGGGAGTCCCACTGAA.